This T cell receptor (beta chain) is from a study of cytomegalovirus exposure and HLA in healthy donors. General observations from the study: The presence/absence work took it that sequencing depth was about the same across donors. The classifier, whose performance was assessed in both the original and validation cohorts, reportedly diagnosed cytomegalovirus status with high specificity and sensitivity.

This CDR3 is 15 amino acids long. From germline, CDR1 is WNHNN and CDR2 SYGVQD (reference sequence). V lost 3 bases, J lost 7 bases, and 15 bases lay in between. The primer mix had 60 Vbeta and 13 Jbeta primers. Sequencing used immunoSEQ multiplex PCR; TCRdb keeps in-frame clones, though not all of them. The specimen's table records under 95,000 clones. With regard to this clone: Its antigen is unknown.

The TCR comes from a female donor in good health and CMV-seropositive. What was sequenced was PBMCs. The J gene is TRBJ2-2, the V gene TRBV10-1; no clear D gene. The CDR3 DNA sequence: TGCGCCAGCAGTGAAGCCGTAGAAACGAGCGGGGAGCTGTTTTTT. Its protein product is CASSEAVETSGELFF.